What follows are 18 T cell receptor beta chains derived from one specimen sequenced in a study of monozygotic twins with inflammatory bowel disease. TCRdb reworked the 5' RACE reads into one entry per CDR3 protein, no DNA. The sample includes about 85,000 distinct CDR3 sequences. The sample comprised blood. These receptors were taken from a human donor with ulcerative colitis or Crohn's disease, or a healthy co-twin of an affected twin (not recorded which).

The V gene is TRBV7-8, the J gene TRBJ1-2; TCRdb indicates TRBD1, and absent DNA this call remains unverified. Looked up from germline, CDR1 is SGHVS and CDR2 is FQNEAQ. The CDR3 has 17 residues. The CDR3 sequence is CASSLRGLGQSSYGYTF.

The chain recombines TRBV12-3 or TRBV12-4 with TRBJ1-1. This CDR3 contains 13 residues. CDR3 loop: CASSLTRTIMAFF.

The rearrangement joins TRBV5-5 to TRBJ2-2. This CDR3 has 13 amino acids. Germline V gene sequence: CDR1 SGHKS, CDR2 YYEKEE (reference sequence). The CDR3 sequence: CASSSLGVGALFF.

V gene TRBV20-1 combines with J gene TRBJ1-1. Germline values: CDR1 DFQATT, CDR2 SNEGSKA (reference sequence). This CDR3 contains 13 residues. CDR3 in amino acids: CSASIWENTEAFF.

The chain employs TRBV7-9 and TRBJ1-1; TCRdb reports TRBD1, a call that lacks DNA to check it against. This CDR3 comprises 16 residues. In germline, CDR1 is SEHNR, CDR2 FQNEAQ (reference sequence). CDR3 residues: CASSLGAWTANTEAFF.

The chain combines TRBV18 with TRBJ2-3; without DNA, the TCRdb call of TRBD1 cannot be checked. CDR3 length: 17 residues. CDR1 and CDR2 (germline): KGHSH, LQKENI. CDR3 sequence reads: CASSPPRTGASYQTQYF.

The chain employs TRBV12-3 or TRBV12-4 and TRBJ1-2; there is no DNA to check the TCRdb D call of TRBD1. This CDR3 is built from 15 residues. CDR3 residues: CASSLIGAGSYGYTF.

V and J are TRBV7-9 and TRBJ2-7; TCRdb selects TRBD1, and the lack of DNA leaves this call unchecked. This CDR3 region has 17 residues. Germline V gene sequence: CDR1 SEHNR, CDR2 FQNEAQ (reference sequence). CDR3: CASSSGQGRVFFYEQYF.

The chain uses TRBV7-8 and TRBJ1-2. The length of the CDR3 is 13 residues. The germline CDR1 and CDR2 sequences are SGHVS and FQNEAQ. The CDR3 loop is CASSLEAGYGYTF. Full variable domain (outside the CDR3, taken from reference TRBV7-8 and TRBJ1-2): GAGVSQSPRYKVAKRGQDVALRCDPISGHVSLFWYQQALGQGPEFLTYFQNEAQLDKSGLPSDRFFAERPEGSVSTLKIQRTQQEDSAVYLCASSLEAGYGYTFGSGTRLTVV.

This chain joins TRBV6-1 and TRBJ1-2. This CDR3 comprises 14 residues. The germline CDR1 and CDR2 sequences are MNHNS and SASEGT. CDR3 in amino acids: CASSDPAGTYGYTF.

The V gene is TRBV27, the J gene TRBJ1-1; TCRdb names TRBD1, which stays unverified in the absence of DNA. The CDR3 extends over 14 amino acids. Germline CDR1 MNHEY, CDR2 SMNVEV (reference sequence). CDR3 residues: CASRDGGLGTEAFF.

This clonotype is labeled medium-sized (0.01 to 0.1%) based on frequency. The genes are TRBV7-2 and TRBJ2-7; the TRBD2 assignment by TCRdb is unverifiable without DNA. The CDR3 extends over 15 amino acids. Germline CDR1 SGHTA, CDR2 FQGNSA. CDR3 sequence reads: CASSPLPGTSYEQYF.

This chain uses TRBV3-1 with TRBJ2-5; no DNA is available, so the TRBD2 call from TCRdb remains unchecked. Germline loops: CDR1 LGHDT, CDR2 YNNKEL (reference sequence). This CDR3 comprises 18 residues. The CDR3 here is CASSQVYLGTSGQETQYF.

The chain uses TRBV7-9 and TRBJ1-1. This CDR3 region has 13 residues. From germline, CDR1 is SEHNR and CDR2 FQNEAQ (reference sequence). This CDR3 is CASRGLINTEAFF.

The CDR3 is CASSLKPGAPGSPLHF. This chain joins TRBV7-8 and TRBJ1-6; no DNA is available, so the TRBD1 call from TCRdb remains unchecked. CDR3 length: 16 residues. Germline V gene data show CDR1 as SGHVS and CDR2 as FQNEAQ.

The chain links TRBV12-3 or TRBV12-4 to TRBJ2-1; TCRdb's D call of TRBD1 is untestable without DNA. The CDR3 runs to 15 residues. CDR3 in amino acids: CASSLVRGQTNEQFF.

The gene calls are TRBV12-3 or TRBV12-4 and TRBJ1-5. The CDR3 consists of 13 residues. CDR3 residues: CASRLDGNQPQHF.

The chain carries TRBV11-2 and TRBJ2-7. The germline CDR1 and CDR2 sequences are SGHAT and FQNNGV. This CDR3 comprises 18 residues. The CDR3 region is CASSLRTIDAFSSYEQYF.